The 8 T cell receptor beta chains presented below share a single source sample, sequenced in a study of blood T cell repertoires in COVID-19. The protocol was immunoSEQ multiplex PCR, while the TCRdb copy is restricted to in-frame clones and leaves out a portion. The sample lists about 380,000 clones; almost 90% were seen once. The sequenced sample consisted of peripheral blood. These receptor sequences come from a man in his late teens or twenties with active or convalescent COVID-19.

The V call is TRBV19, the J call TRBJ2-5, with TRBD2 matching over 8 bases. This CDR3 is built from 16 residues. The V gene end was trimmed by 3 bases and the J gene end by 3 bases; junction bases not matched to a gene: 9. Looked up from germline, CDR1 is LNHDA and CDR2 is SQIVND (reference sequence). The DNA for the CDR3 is TGTGCCAGTAGTATGGGTTATCGGGGGGGCGAAGAGACCCAGTACTTC. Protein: CASSMGYRGGEETQYF.

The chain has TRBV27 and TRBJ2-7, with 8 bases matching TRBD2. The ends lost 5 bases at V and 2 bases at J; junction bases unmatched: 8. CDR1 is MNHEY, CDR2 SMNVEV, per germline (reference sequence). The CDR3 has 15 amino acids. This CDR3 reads CASSPGGGGTYEQYF. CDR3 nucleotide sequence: TGTGCCAGCAGTCCCGGGGGCGGGGGGACCTACGAGCAGTACTTC.

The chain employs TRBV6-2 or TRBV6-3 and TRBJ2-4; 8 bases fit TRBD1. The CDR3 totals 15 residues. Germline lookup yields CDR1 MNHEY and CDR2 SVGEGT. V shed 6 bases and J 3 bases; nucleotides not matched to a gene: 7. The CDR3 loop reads CASSDRGLGKNIQYF. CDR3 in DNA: TGTGCCAGCAGCGACAGGGGATTAGGCAAAAACATTCAGTACTTC.

In nucleotides, the CDR3 is TGTGCCAGCAGCTTAGACGGAGTTACTGGAAACACCATATATTTT. This codes for CASSLDGVTGNTIYF. V usage is TRBV11-2 and J usage is TRBJ1-3; D gene uncertain. The CDR3 runs 15 residues. The germline CDR1 and CDR2 sequences are SGHAT and FQNNGV. Deletions cut 0 bases from V and 2 bases from J, with 8 bases between.

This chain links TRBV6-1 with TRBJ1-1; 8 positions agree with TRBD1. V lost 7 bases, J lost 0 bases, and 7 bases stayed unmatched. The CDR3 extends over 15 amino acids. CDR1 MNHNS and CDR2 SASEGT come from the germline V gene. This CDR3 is CASTKGTGLNTEAFF. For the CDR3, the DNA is TGTGCCAGCACCAAAGGGACAGGACTGAACACTGAAGCTTTCTTT.

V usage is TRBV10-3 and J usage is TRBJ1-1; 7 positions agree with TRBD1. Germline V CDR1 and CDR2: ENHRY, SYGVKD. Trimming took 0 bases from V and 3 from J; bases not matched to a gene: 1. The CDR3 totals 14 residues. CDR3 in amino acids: CAISESQGDTEAFF. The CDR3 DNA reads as TGTGCCATCAGTGAGTCTCAGGGGGACACTGAAGCTTTCTTT.

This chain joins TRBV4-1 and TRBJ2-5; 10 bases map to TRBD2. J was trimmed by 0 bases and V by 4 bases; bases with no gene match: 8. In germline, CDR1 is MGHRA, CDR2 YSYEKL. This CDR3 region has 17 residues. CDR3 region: CASSRNWLAGDQETQYF. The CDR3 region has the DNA TGCGCCAGCAGCCGAAACTGGCTAGCGGGAGACCAAGAGACCCAGTACTTC.

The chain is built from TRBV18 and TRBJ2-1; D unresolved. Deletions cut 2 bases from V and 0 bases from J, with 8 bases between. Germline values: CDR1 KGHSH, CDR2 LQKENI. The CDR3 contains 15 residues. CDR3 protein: CASSPIRSSYNEQFF. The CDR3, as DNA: TGTGCCAGCTCACCAATACGGAGCTCCTACAATGAGCAGTTCTTC.